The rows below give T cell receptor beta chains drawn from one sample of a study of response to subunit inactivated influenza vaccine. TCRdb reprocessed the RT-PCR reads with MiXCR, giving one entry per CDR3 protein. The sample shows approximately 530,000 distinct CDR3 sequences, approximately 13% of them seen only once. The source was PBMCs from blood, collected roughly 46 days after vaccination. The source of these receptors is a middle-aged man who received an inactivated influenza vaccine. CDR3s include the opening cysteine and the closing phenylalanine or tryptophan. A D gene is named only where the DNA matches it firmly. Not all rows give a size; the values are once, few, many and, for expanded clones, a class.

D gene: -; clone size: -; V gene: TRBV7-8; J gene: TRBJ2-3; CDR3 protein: CASSQTRADTQYF; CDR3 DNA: TGTGCCAGCAGCCAGACGCGGGCAGATACGCAGTATTTT
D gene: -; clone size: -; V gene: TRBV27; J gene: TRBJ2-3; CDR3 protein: CASISWSGVPGGDTQYF; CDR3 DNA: TGTGCCAGCATCTCATGGAGTGGTGTCCCAGGTGGAGATACGCAGTATTTT
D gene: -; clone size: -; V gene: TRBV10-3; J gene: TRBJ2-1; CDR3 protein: CAISESTVNEQFF; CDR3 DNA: TGTGCCATCAGTGAGTCTACAGTCAATGAGCAGTTCTTC
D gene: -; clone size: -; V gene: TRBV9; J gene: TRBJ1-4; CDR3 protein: CASSVSGSTQEKLFF; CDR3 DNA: TGTGCCAGCAGCGTTTCCGGGTCGACGCAAGAAAAACTGTTTTTT
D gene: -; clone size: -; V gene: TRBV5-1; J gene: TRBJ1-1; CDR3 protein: CASSLQVGAEAFF; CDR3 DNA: TGCGCCAGCAGCTTGCAGGTTGGGGCTGAAGCTTTCTTT
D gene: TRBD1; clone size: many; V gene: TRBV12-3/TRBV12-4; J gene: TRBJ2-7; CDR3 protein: CASSLDRGRDEQYF; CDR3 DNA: TGTGCCAGCAGTCTGGACAGGGGGCGCGACGAGCAGTACTTC
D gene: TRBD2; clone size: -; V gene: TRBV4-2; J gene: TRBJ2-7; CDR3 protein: CASSQAGTTYEQYF; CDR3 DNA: TGTGCCAGCAGCCAGGCGGGGACTACCTACGAGCAGTACTTC
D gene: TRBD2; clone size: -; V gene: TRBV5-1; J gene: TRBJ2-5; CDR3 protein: CASSWGRGRDETQYF; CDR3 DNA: TGCGCCAGCAGCTGGGGACGAGGGAGGGACGAGACCCAGTACTTC
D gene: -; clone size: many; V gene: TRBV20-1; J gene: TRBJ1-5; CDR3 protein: CSARQGSFNQPQHF; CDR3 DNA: TGCAGTGCTAGACAGGGCTCATTCAATCAGCCCCAGCATTTT
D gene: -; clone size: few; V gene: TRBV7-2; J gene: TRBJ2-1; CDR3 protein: CASSGLGPGVQFF; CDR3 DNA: TGTGCCAGCTCCGGACTCGGCCCAGGGGTGCAGTTCTTC
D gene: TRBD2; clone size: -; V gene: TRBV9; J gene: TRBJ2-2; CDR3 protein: CASSVGGGLAGAGELFF; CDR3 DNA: TGTGCCAGCAGCGTAGGCGGCGGACTAGCGGGTGCCGGGGAGCTGTTTTTT
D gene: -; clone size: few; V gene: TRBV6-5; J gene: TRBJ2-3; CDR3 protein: CASSILFSRFLQDTQYF; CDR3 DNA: TGTGCCAGCAGTATACTGTTTTCTCGGTTCCTTCAGGATACGCAGTATTTT
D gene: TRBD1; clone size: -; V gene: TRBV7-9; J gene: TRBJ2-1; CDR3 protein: CASSHPPTGGCFF; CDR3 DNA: TGTGCCAGCAGCCATCCGCCGACAGGGGGCTGTTTCTTC
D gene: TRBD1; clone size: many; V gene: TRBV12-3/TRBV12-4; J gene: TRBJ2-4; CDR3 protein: CASSRSGQGPIQYF; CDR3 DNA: TGTGCCAGCAGCCGATCGGGACAGGGCCCCATTCAGTACTTC
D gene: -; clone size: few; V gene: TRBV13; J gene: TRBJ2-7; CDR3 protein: CASSSQTRNYEQYF; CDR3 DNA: TGTGCCAGCAGCTCACAGACAAGGAACTACGAGCAGTACTTC
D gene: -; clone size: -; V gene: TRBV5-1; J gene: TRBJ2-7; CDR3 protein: CASSLEPGPRAGNF; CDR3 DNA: TGCGCCAGCAGCTTGGAACCGGGACCAAGGGCAGGGAACTTC
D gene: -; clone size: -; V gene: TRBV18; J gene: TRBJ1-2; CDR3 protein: CASSPPSGDYGYTF; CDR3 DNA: TGTGCCAGCTCACCACCGTCAGGGGACTATGGCTACACCTTC
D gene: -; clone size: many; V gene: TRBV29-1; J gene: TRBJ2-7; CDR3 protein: CSVTGSGYEQYF; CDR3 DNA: TGCAGCGTCACAGGGAGCGGGTACGAGCAGTACTTC
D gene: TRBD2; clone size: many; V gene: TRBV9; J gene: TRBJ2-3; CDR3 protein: CASSVAGVADTQYF; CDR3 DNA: TGTGCTAGCAGCGTAGCGGGGGTAGCAGATACGCAGTATTTT
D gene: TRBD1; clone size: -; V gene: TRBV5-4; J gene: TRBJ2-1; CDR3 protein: CASFGTGDNEQFF; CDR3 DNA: TGTGCCAGCTTCGGGACAGGGGACAATGAGCAGTTCTTC
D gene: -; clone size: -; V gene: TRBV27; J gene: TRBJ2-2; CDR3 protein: CASSLFHSTGELFF; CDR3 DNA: TGTGCCAGCAGTTTATTCCACAGCACCGGGGAGCTGTTTTTT
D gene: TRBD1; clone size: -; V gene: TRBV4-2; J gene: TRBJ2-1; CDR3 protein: CASSQGQGYGLGQFF; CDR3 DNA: TGTGCCAGCAGCCAGGGACAGGGGTATGGGTTGGGGCAGTTCTTC
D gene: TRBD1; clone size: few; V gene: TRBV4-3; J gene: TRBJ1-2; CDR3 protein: CASSPLSGQLYGYTF; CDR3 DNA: TGCGCCAGCAGCCCACTATCGGGACAGCTCTATGGCTACACCTTC
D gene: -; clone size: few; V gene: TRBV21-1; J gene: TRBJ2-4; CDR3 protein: CASTRPRAKNIQYF; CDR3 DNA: TGTGCCAGCACGAGACCAAGGGCCAAAAACATTCAGTACTTC
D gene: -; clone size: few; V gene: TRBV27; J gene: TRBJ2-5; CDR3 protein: CASSSLSGETQYF; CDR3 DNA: TGTGCCAGCAGTTCTCTCTCTGGGGAGACCCAGTACTTC
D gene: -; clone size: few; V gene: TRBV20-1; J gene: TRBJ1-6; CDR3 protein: CSARDSVYNSPLHF; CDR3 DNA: TGCAGTGCTAGAGATTCTGTGTATAATTCACCCCTCCACTTT
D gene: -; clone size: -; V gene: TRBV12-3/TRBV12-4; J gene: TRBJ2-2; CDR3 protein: CASRFDTFSQTNTGELFF; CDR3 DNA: TGTGCCAGCAGATTTGACACTTTTAGCCAGACGAACACCGGGGAGCTGTTTTTT
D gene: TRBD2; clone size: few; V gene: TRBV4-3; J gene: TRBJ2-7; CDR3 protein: CASSQALLAGGPYEQYF; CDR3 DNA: TGCGCCAGCAGCCAAGCCTTACTAGCGGGAGGGCCCTACGAGCAGTACTTC
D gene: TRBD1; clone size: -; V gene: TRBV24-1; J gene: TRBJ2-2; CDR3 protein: CATSEDRITGELLF; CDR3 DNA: TGTGCCACCAGTGAGGACAGGATCACCGGGGAGCTGCTTTTT
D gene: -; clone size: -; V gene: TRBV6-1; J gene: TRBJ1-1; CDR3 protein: CASSPSGTPSNTEAFF; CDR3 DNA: TGTGCCAGCAGTCCCTCTGGGACCCCGTCGAACACTGAAGCTTTCTTT
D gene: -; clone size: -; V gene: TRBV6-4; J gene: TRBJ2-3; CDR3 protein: CASSVGWSADTQYF; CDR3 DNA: TGTGCCAGCAGTGTGGGTTGGTCCGCAGATACGCAGTATTTT
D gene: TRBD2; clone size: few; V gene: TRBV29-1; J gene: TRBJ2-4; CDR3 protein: CSVAGGLAKNIQYF; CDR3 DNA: TGCAGCGTGGCGGGGGGACTAGCCAAAAACATTCAGTACTTC
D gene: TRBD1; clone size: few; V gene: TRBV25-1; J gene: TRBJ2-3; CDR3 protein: CASSDLRGLADTQYF; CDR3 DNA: TGTGCCAGCAGTGACCTCAGGGGGCTGGCAGATACGCAGTATTTT
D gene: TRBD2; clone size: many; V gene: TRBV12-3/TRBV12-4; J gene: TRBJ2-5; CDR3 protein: CASKRTSGEETQYF; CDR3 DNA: TGTGCCAGCAAAAGGACTAGCGGAGAAGAGACCCAGTACTTC
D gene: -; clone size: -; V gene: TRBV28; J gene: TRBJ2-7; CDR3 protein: CASIYRQVGSYEQYF; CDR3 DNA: TGTGCCAGCATCTATCGACAAGTCGGCTCCTACGAGCAGTACTTC
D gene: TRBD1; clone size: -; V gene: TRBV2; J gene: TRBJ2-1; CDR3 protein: CASSEIATGAYNEQFF; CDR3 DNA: TGTGCCAGCAGTGAAATAGCGACAGGGGCCTACAATGAGCAGTTCTTC
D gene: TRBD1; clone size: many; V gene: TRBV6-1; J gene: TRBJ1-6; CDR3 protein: CASTDRGLSPLHF; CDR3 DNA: TGTGCCAGCACTGACAGGGGGCTCTCACCCCTCCACTTT